One sample yielded the 27 T cell receptor beta chains listed below, sequenced in a study of blood T cell repertoires in COVID-19. Method: immunoSEQ multiplex PCR; TCRdb's copy keeps in-frame clones and lacks some. Of some 110,000 clones listed, around 84% are singletons. Sequencing input: peripheral blood. These receptors were collected from a man between 35 and 55 years old with acute or convalescent COVID-19.

This clone was picked up one time. The chain carries TRBV6-2 or TRBV6-3 and TRBJ2-5, with D unresolved. Trimming took off 6 bases at V and 5 bases at J, with 10 bases between the two ends. Germline lookup yields CDR1 MNHEY and CDR2 SVGEGT. The CDR3 spans 12 residues. The CDR3 protein is CASSLRVETQYF. Written as DNA, the CDR3 is TGTGCCAGCAGCCTCCGTGTGGAGACCCAGTACTTC.

The chain links TRBV11-3 to TRBJ2-7; D might be TRBD1 (6 bases). The germline V gene has CDR1 SGHNT and CDR2 YENEEA. V was shortened by 3 bases and J by 4 bases, with 13 bases between the two germline ends. The CDR3 covers 14 residues. The DNA of the CDR3 is TGTGCCAGCAGCTTGAACAGGGATGTTTACGAGCAGTACTTC. It yields the protein CASSLNRDVYEQYF.

CDR3 DNA sequence: TGTGCCAGCAGCTACACCTCCGGACTAGCGGGAGGTCGGGAGACCCAGTACTTC. Protein product: CASSYTSGLAGGRETQYF. This chain links TRBV7-6 with TRBJ2-5, with 14 bases lining up with TRBD2. Per germline, CDR1 SGHVS and CDR2 FNYEAQ. This CDR3 is built from 18 residues. Trimming at V came to 4 bases and at J to 5 bases, leaving 12 bases not matched to a gene.

The V gene is TRBV14, the J gene TRBJ1-3; maybe TRBD1 (6 bases). The V gene's germline CDR1 is SGHDN and CDR2 FVKESK. Trimming removed 6 bases at V and 0 bases at J, with 15 bases between. The CDR3 is made up of 16 amino acids. The CDR3 region has the DNA TGTGCCAGCAGTCAGGACAGCTTCTTCTCTGGAAACACCATATATTTT. It encodes CASSQDSFFSGNTIYF.

Note on this clone: Its ends do not fully match the called genes, so a read error is possible. The chain has TRBV7-7 and TRBJ2-2, with 7 bases matching TRBD1. Per the germline V gene, CDR1 is SSHAT and CDR2 is FNYEAQ (reference sequence). The CDR3 is 15 amino acids. CDR3 amino acids: CASSPGTENTGELFF. DNA of the CDR3: TGTGCTAGCAGCCCTGGGACAGAGAACACCGGGGAGCTGTTTTTT.

This clone occurred once. The V call is TRBV15, the J call TRBJ1-1, with D possibly matching TRBD1 (6 bases). The CDR3 length is 16 residues. Per germline, CDR1 LNHNV and CDR2 YYDKDF (reference sequence). Trimming cost V 0 bases and J 3 bases, with 14 bases left between them. The DNA of the CDR3 is TGTGCCACCAGCAGAGAGGTATTGGGGGCCCACACTGAAGCTTTCTTT. Protein sequence: CATSREVLGAHTEAFF.

V gene TRBV24-1 combines with J gene TRBJ1-4; D gene unclear. Germline CDR1 and CDR2: KGHDR and SFDVKD. The CDR3 has 13 amino acids. V was trimmed by 9 bases and J by 4 bases, leaving 11 bases between them. Written as DNA, the CDR3 is TGTGCCACCGATCAGTCCCTTAATGAAAAACTGTTTTTT. The encoded protein is CATDQSLNEKLFF.

The chain carries TRBV7-2 and TRBJ2-5; 10 bases are shared with TRBD2. V dropped 1 base and J dropped 12; count of bases not matched to a gene: 8. This CDR3 contains 14 residues. CDR1 is SGHTA, CDR2 FQGNSA, per germline. In nucleotides, the CDR3 is TGTGCCAGCAGCTTAGACCCTCTAGCGGGGGTAAAGTACTTC. Protein: CASSLDPLAGVKYF.

The chain combines TRBV11-1 with TRBJ2-7; 7 nucleotides align to TRBD2. The CDR3 contains 15 residues. CDR1 SGHAT and CDR2 FQDESV come from the germline V gene (reference sequence). The V and J ends lost 4 bases and 5 bases, in that order; junction bases with no gene match: 11. CDR3 loop: CASSSRGVSWDEQYF. The DNA of the CDR3 is TGTGCCAGCAGCTCCCGGGGGGTGTCCTGGGACGAGCAGTACTTC.

The chain couples TRBV5-6 to TRBJ1-6; D perhaps matches TRBD1 (5 bases). Trimming removed 4 bases at V and 7 bases at J, with 18 bases between. The CDR3 has 16 amino acids. Germline V gene data show CDR1 as SGHDT and CDR2 as YYEEEE. This CDR3 reads CASSPGGTRYNSPLHF. The CDR3 bases are TGTGCCAGCAGCCCGGGGGGAACAAGGTACAATTCACCCCTCCACTTT. The full variable domain, with the rest looked up from reference TRBV5-6 and TRBJ1-6, is DAGVTQSPTHLIKTRGQQVTLRCSPKSGHDTVSWYQQALGQGPQFIFQYYEEEERQRGNFPDRFSGHQFPNYSSELNVNALLLGDSALYLCASSPGGTRYNSPLHFGNGTRLTVT.

V is TRBV9 and J is TRBJ2-7; D gene uncertain. CDR3 size: 14 residues. V dropped 0 bases and J dropped 0 bases, with 7 bases sitting between them. The germline V gene has CDR1 SGDLS and CDR2 YYNGEE. The CDR3 region is CASSVAISSYEQYF. CDR3 sequence (DNA): TGTGCCAGCAGCGTAGCTATCTCCTCCTACGAGCAGTACTTC.

This chain links TRBV6-1 with TRBJ1-3; no clear D gene. The germline V and J ends were trimmed by 5 bases and 0 bases, with 11 bases remaining between them. The CDR3 length is 15 residues. From germline, CDR1 is MNHNS and CDR2 SASEGT. In nucleotides, the CDR3 is TGTGCCAGCAGTTCCCCTCCGAGCTCTGGAAACACCATATATTTT. It translates to CASSSPPSSGNTIYF.

The chain recombines TRBV6-4 with TRBJ2-2, with 8 bases matching TRBD2. Germline V lookup: CDR1 MRHNA, CDR2 SNTAGT. There are 14 residues in the CDR3. Losses at the gene ends were 5 bases for V and 7 bases for J; bases not matched to a gene: 6. This CDR3 is CASSPGLEIGELFF. For the CDR3, the DNA is TGTGCCAGCAGTCCGGGACTAGAGATCGGGGAGCTGTTTTTT.

The J gene is TRBJ2-3, the V gene TRBV14, with D possibly TRBD1 on 6 matching bases. The germline CDR1 and CDR2 sequences are SGHDN and FVKESK. Trimming removed 4 bases from V and 2 bases from J, with 28 bases in between. The CDR3 is 20 residues long. CDR3 sequence (DNA): TGTGCCAGCAGCCCCGGACAGAGGAACCCCCACACAAGGTCCACAGATACGCAGTATTTT. Translated: CASSPGQRNPHTRSTDTQYF.

The CDR3, as DNA: TGTGCCGCTCGAGGAGCGGGAGGGCCGAGCGAGACCCAGTACTTC. Protein: CAARGAGGPSETQYF. The rearrangement joins TRBV28 to TRBJ2-5, with 10 bases that match TRBD2. Germline values: CDR1 MDHEN, CDR2 SYDVKM. The CDR3 runs 15 residues. J gave up 5 bases and V 11 bases, and 14 bases lay outside the gene matches.

A single count supports this clone. This sequence joins TRBV7-2 and TRBJ2-3; a weak D match, TRBD2 (6 bases). With 0 bases removed from V and 1 base from J, the gap between germline ends came to 11 bases. Germline CDR1 and CDR2: SGHTA and FQGNSA. The CDR3 totals 16 residues. The DNA for the CDR3 is TGTGCCAGCAGCTTAGCGTTGCTAGCGCGCACAGATACGCAGTATTTT. Translating it yields CASSLALLARTDTQYF.

This clone was picked up one time. The DNA for the CDR3 is TGTGCCAGCAGTTCGGACAGGAAATACAATGAGCAGTTCTTC. It is translated as CASSSDRKYNEQFF. V is TRBV6-5 and J is TRBJ2-1, with 7 positions matching TRBD1. V shed 4 bases, J shed 4 bases, and the junction held 4 bases outside the gene matches. The germline V gene has CDR1 MNHEY and CDR2 SVGAGI. The CDR3 consists of 14 residues.

The V call is TRBV7-2, the J call TRBJ1-2; TRBD1 agrees at 9 bases. V gave up 3 bases and J gave up 5 bases; unmatched junction bases: 7. Germline V gene sequence: CDR1 SGHTA, CDR2 FQGNSA. The CDR3 runs 15 residues. CDR3 bases: TGTGCCAGCAGCTTGACTGACGGACAGGGGTATGGCTACACCTTC. Encoded protein: CASSLTDGQGYGYTF.

This clone came up a few times. The chain carries TRBV10-3 and TRBJ1-2, with a possible D match to TRBD1 (5 bases). The germline gives CDR1 ENHRY, CDR2 SYGVKD. Trimming cost V 6 bases and J 3 bases, with 11 bases left between them. The CDR3 has 13 residues. The chain's CDR3 is CAIRGDSYYGYTF. DNA for the CDR3: TGTGCCATCAGGGGGGACTCCTACTATGGCTACACCTTC.

CDR3 amino acids: CASSPQGPYGYTF. The DNA for the CDR3 is TGTGCCAGCAGCCCTCAGGGGCCCTATGGCTACACCTTC. The J gene is TRBJ1-2, the V gene TRBV3-1 (or the pseudogene TRBV3-2), with D maybe TRBD1 (6 bases). Germline V lookup: CDR1 LGHDT, CDR2 YNNKEL (reference sequence). Trimming stripped 4 bases from V and 4 bases from J, with 10 bases between. CDR3 length equals 13 residues.

This clone was observed a single time. This sequence joins TRBV2 and TRBJ2-1; tentatively, D is TRBD2 (5 bases). With 6 bases removed from V and 0 bases from J, the gap between germline ends came to 9 bases. The CDR3 length is 14 residues. Looked up from germline, CDR1 is SNHLY and CDR2 is FYNNEI. The CDR3 here is CASRRTPSYNEQFF. The CDR3 coding sequence is TGTGCCAGCAGGAGGACTCCCTCCTACAATGAGCAGTTCTTC. The full variable domain, rest sourced from reference TRBV2 and TRBJ2-1, is EPEVTQTPSHQVTQMGQEVILRCVPISNHLYFYWYRQILGQKVEFLVSFYNNEISEKSEIFDDQFSVERPDGSNFTLKIRSTKLEDSAMYFCASRRTPSYNEQFFGPGTRLTVL.

This chain uses TRBV19 with TRBJ1-2, with D possibly TRBD1 on 6 matching bases. The CDR3 is 16 amino acids. CDR1 and CDR2 from the germline V gene are LNHDA and SQIVND (reference sequence). Trimming stripped 5 bases from V and 1 base from J, with 17 bases between. CDR3 coding DNA: TGTGCCAGTAGTCGACAGGCGATTAATTTTAACTATGGCTACACCTTC. This encodes CASSRQAINFNYGYTF.

The chain employs TRBV7-9 and TRBJ1-4, with 11 bases matching TRBD1. The CDR3 totals 17 residues. V gave up 6 bases and J gave up 8 bases; unmatched junction bases: 14. Looked up from germline, CDR1 is SEHNR and CDR2 is FQNEAQ (reference sequence). This chain's CDR3 is CASSHTTGQGAEEKLFF. As DNA, the CDR3 is TGTGCCAGCAGTCATACTACAGGACAGGGGGCAGAGGAAAAACTGTTTTTT.

The CDR3 nucleotides are TGTGCCAGCAGCTTAGGTTACCAGGGGCCAGAGACCCAGTACTTC. This translates into CASSLGYQGPETQYF. V gene TRBV7-6 combines with J gene TRBJ2-5, with D possibly being TRBD1 (6 bases). From germline, CDR1 is SGHVS and CDR2 FNYEAQ. The germline V and J ends were trimmed by 1 base and 4 bases, with 13 bases remaining between them. The CDR3 covers 15 residues.

This sequence joins TRBV11-2 and TRBJ2-3; D might be TRBD2 (6 bases). V lost 4 bases, J lost 3 bases, and 17 bases lay in between. The CDR3 spans 16 residues. CDR1 and CDR2 from the germline V gene are SGHAT and FQNNGV. The CDR3 reads CASSSPTLARTDTQYF. The CDR3 coding sequence is TGTGCCAGCAGCTCGCCAACCCTAGCGCGGACAGATACGCAGTATTTT.

The rearrangement links TRBV24-1 to TRBJ2-3; D call uncertain. V shed 4 bases and J shed 3 bases, with 7 bases lying between them. CDR1 is KGHDR and CDR2 is SFDVKD in the germline V gene. CDR3 length: 13 residues. In DNA form, the CDR3 reads TGTGCCACCAGTGACCCTTCTACAGATACGCAGTATTTT. It encodes CATSDPSTDTQYF.

V usage is TRBV19 and J usage is TRBJ2-1, with 7 bases that match TRBD2. CDR1 and CDR2 (germline): LNHDA, SQIVND (reference sequence). This CDR3 comprises 12 residues. J was trimmed by 9 bases and V by 7 bases; bases with no gene match: 6. CDR3 loop: CASNAREGEQFF. In DNA, the CDR3 is TGTGCCAGTAATGCGAGGGAGGGTGAGCAGTTCTTC.